The clone carrying this T cell receptor beta chain was observed a handful of times. The data derive from a study of blood T cells in healthy people across ages. The germline gives CDR1 SGHAT, CDR2 FQNNGV. CDR3 size: 16 residues. Trimming shortened V by 1 base and J by 1 base, and 13 bases separated the two germline ends. Sample-barcoded 5' priming and a J-beta primer mix drove a second PCR of about 7 to 12 cycles. TCRdb itself ran the 5' RACE reads through MiXCR, one entry per CDR3 protein. Here the sample spans hundreds of thousands of distinct CDR3 sequences, just under 25% being singletons. These sequences were also reported in another study, on T cells of mothers and their children. That source reports: Overlap in related mother-child pairs always slightly exceeded unrelated pairs, never significantly.

The source is a boy aged 10-17 years in good health. This chain uses TRBV11-2 with TRBJ2-5; tentatively, D is TRBD1 (5 bases). Sequencing input: blood. The CDR3 DNA sequence: TGTGCCAGCAGCTTAGTCACAGGATCGGCCCAAGAGACCCAGTACTTC. It encodes CASSLVTGSAQETQYF.